Described below is a single T cell receptor (beta chain) sequence and its context. Its antigen is currently unknown. The data were produced by immunoSEQ multiplex PCR, yet TCRdb's version contains in-frame clones alone and is incomplete. The repertoire holds around 100,000 clones, with about three quarters as singletons. This sample is drawn from a study of fetal regulatory T cell absence and autoimmunity. About the study: Without clinical diabetes, IPEX patients showed exocrine pancreas autoimmunity. Study-wide points: Oligoclonal TCR enrichment in pancreas over cord blood reached over 95-fold for some clones.

The ends lost 5 bases at V and 0 bases at J; junction bases unmatched: 9. The CDR3 loop spans 18 amino acids. Germline-derived CDR1 and CDR2 are SGHRS and YFSETQ. The receptor comes from a male donor with IPEX syndrome. Sequenced: pancreas tissue. The chain has TRBV5-1 and TRBJ2-3, with 13 bases that match TRBD2. CDR3 sequence: CASSSGTSGAQSTDTQYF. CDR3 nucleotides: TGCGCCAGCAGTTCCGGGACTAGCGGGGCCCAAAGCACAGATACGCAGTATTTT.